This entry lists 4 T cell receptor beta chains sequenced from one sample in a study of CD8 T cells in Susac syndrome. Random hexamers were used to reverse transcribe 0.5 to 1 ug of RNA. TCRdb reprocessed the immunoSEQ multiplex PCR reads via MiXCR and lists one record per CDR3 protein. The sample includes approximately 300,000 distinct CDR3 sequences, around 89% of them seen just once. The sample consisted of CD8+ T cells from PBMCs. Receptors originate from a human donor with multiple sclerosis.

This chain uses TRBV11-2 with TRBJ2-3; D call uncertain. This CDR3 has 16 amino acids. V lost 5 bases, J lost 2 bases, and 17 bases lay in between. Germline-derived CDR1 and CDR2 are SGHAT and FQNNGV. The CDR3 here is CASSPPFPSFTDTQYF. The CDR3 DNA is TGTGCCAGCAGCCCACCTTTCCCATCCTTCACAGATACGCAGTATTTT. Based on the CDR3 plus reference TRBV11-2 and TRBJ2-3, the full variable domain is EAGVAQSPRYKIIEKRQSVAFWCNPISGHATLYWYQQILGQGPKLLIQFQNNGVVDDSQLPKDRFSAERLKGVDSTLKIQPAKLEDSAVYLCASSPPFPSFTDTQYFGPGTRLTVL.

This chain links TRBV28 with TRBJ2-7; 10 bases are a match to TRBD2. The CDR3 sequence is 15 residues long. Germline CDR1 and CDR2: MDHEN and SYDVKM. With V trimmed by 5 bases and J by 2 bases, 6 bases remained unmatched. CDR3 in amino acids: CASSPAGGPAYEQYF. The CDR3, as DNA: TGTGCCAGCAGTCCAGCGGGAGGGCCAGCCTACGAGCAGTACTTC.

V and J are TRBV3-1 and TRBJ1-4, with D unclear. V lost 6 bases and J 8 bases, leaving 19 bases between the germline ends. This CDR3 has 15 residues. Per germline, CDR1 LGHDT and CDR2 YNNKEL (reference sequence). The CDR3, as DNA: TGTGCCAGCAGGCTTGACCGGGATGCGTTCGAAAAACTGTTTTTT. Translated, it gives CASRLDRDAFEKLFF. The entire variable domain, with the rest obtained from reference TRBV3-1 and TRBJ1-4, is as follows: DTAVSQTPKYLVTQMGNDKSIKCEQNLGHDTMYWYKQDSKKFLKIMFSYNNKELIINETVPNRFSPKSPDKAHLNLHINSLELGDSAVYFCASRLDRDAFEKLFFGSGTQLSVL.

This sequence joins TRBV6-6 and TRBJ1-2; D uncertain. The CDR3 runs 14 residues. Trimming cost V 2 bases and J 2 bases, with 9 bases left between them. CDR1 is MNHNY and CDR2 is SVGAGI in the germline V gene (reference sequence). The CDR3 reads CASSYASSNYGYTF. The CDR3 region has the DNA TGTGCCAGCAGTTACGCCTCATCGAACTATGGCTACACCTTC.